The TCR beta chain described here comes from a study of blood T cell repertoires in COVID-19. Study as a whole: COVID-19 samples from acute and convalescent phases originated in the United States, Italy and Spain. T cells, B-cell-depleted T cells, or PBMCs supplied cDNA or gDNA.

Allocation to cohorts depended on clinical history reported by the participants. Two consecutive negative NP/OP PCR tests, clearance, or resolved symptoms defined Cohort 3 recovery. Germline CDR1 reads MNHEY; CDR2 reads SMNVEV (reference sequence). Deletions cut 2 bases from V and 0 bases from J, with 10 bases between. The CDR3 sequence is 15 residues long. Clones were read by immunoSEQ multiplex PCR, and TCRdb kept only the in-frame ones, dropping some. The table shows around 250,000 clones, with approximately 90% occurring only once. The source of this sequence is a man younger than 35 who had recovered from COVID-19. The chain joins TRBV27 to TRBJ1-1; D unresolved. Sequencing was done on a sample of PBMCs or T cells enriched from blood (not recorded which). Written as DNA, the CDR3 is TGTGCCAGCAGTTTAATCTCTGACATGAACACTGAAGCTTTCTTT. This codes for CASSLISDMNTEAFF.